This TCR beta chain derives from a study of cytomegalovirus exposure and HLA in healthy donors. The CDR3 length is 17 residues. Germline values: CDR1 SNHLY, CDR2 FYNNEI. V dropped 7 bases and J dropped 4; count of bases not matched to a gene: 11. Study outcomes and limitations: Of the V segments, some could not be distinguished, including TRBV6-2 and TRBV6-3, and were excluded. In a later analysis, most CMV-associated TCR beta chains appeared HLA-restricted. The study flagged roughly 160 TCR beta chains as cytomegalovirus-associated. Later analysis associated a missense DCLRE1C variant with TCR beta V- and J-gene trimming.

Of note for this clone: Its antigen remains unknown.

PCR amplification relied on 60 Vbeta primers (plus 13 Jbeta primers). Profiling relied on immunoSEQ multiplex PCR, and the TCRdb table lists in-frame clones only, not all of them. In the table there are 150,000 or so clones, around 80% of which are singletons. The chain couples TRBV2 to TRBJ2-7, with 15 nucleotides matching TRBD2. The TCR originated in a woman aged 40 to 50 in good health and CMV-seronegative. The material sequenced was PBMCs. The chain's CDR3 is CASTRTWTSGRGYEQYF. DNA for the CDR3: TGTGCCAGCACCAGAACCTGGACTAGCGGGAGGGGGTACGAGCAGTACTTC.